What follows are 8 T cell receptor beta chains derived from one specimen sequenced in a study of tumor-infiltrating lymphocytes in oesophageal squamous cell carcinoma. TCRdb re-called the PCR reads with MiXCR, one entry per CDR3 protein. The sample carries almost 20,000 distinct CDR3 sequences, 40% to 45% recorded once. Sequencing input: normal esophageal tissue next to the tumor. These receptors were taken from a male donor with esophageal squamous cell carcinoma.

V and J are TRBV5-6 and TRBJ2-5, with TRBD2 matching over 9 bases. Gene TRBJ2-1 matches the end of the DNA better, so the J call may be wrong. This CDR3 comprises 15 residues. CDR1 SGHDT and CDR2 YYEEEE come from the germline V gene. CDR3 nucleotide sequence: TGTGCCAGCAGCTTGGGCGCGGGAGGGTATAATGAGCAGTTCTTC. It codes for CASSLGAGGYNEQFF.

To note about this clonotype: Given a much more abundant clone one base away, this may be a read error. The V call is TRBV5-6, the J call TRBJ2-1, with TRBD2 identical over 9 bases. This CDR3 is 15 amino acids long. Germline assignment: CDR1 SGHDT and CDR2 YYEEEE. Unmatched junction bases numbered 14, after V lost 4 bases and J lost 12 bases. For the CDR3, the DNA is TGTGCCAGCAGCATACCGGGACTAGCTCCCCGCGGGCAGTTCTTC. Translation gives CASSIPGLAPRGQFF.

A remark on this clonotype: Likely a read error: the CDR3 ends without its conserved phenylalanine or tryptophan. The DNA is left out, because the CDR3 cannot be placed on it with certainty; the CDR3 is given as TCRdb lists it. The chain carries TRBV7-2 and TRBJ2-3; TRBD2, as called in the table, went unchecked against the DNA. The CDR3 has 16 amino acids, counting both end residues. CDR1 and CDR2 (germline): SGHTA, FQGNSA. This CDR3 is CASSLLGLSSPLHFGN.

The chain links TRBV28 to TRBJ2-7; 12 bases are shared with TRBD2. The J call could be wrong; TRBJ2-1 is a better fit for the DNA end. The CDR3 consists of 15 residues. Germline CDR1 reads MDHEN; CDR2 reads SYDVKM. This CDR3 is CASRRTSGMADEQFF. The CDR3 DNA is TGTGCCAGCAGACGGACTAGCGGGATGGCTGATGAGCAGTTCTTC.

As to this clonotype: One junction end does not reproduce the germline sequence, and a read error may be involved. V and J are TRBV10-1 and TRBJ2-4, with D perhaps being TRBD1 or TRBD2 (6 bases each). CDR3 size: 12 residues. Germline V gene lookup returns CDR1 WNHNN and CDR2 SYGVQD (reference sequence). The CDR3 region is CASSEPFGGKHF. The CDR3, as DNA: TGCGCCAGCAGTGAGCCTTTCGGGGGCAAGCACTTC.

This clonotype was detected ten times or more. The chain carries TRBV27 and TRBJ1-2; D ambiguous. Germline lookup yields CDR1 MNHEY and CDR2 SMNVEV (reference sequence). This CDR3 comprises 13 residues. The ends were cut back, 2 bases at V and 7 bases at J, with 11 bases in the middle. Here the CDR3 reads CASSLRSFGGYTF. In DNA, the CDR3 is TGTGCCAGCAGTTTACGGTCCTTTGGTGGCTACACCTTC.

Judged by abundance, this clonotype is medium-sized. The CDR3 reads CASSLYRNTEAFF. CDR3 nucleotides: TGTGCCAGCAGTTTGTACAGGAACACTGAAGCTTTCTTT. This rearrangement joins TRBV12-3 or TRBV12-4 to TRBJ1-1; no definite D call. The CDR3 extends over 13 amino acids. Trimming removed 3 bases from V and 1 base from J, with 6 bases in between.

This clonotype was detected a few times. J is TRBJ2-7 and V is TRBV5-1, with 10 bases fitting TRBD2. Germline loops: CDR1 SGHRS, CDR2 YFSETQ. The junction had 8 bases not matched to a gene; V was cut back by 1 base and J by 7 bases. The length of the CDR3 is 15 residues. CDR3 nucleotide sequence: TGCGCCAGCAGCTTGCTAGCGGGAGTTGTACATGAGCAGTACTTC. It codes for CASSLLAGVVHEQYF.